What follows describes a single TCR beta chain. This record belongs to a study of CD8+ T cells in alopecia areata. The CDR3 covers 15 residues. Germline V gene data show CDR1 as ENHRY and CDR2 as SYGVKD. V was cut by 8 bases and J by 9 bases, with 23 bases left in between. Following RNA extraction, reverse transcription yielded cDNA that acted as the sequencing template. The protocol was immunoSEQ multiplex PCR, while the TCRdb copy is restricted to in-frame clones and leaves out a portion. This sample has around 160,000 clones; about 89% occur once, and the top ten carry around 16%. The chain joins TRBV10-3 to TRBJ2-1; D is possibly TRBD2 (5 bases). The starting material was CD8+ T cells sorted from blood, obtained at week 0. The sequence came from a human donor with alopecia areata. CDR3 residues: CAILEGESSGGEQFF. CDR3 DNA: TGTGCCATCCTCGAAGGCGAGAGCAGTGGAGGTGAGCAGTTCTTC.